This T cell receptor (beta chain) was obtained from a study of OX40 agonist ivuxolimab in advanced cancers. Repertoires were generated with immunoSEQ multiplex PCR, while TCRdb's copy carries only in-frame clones and drops some. Of roughly 100,000 clones in the sample, over 85% were seen once. Germline CDR1 and CDR2: MGHRA and YSYEKL. The CDR3 contains 13 residues. Trimming pared 0 bases from V and 6 bases from J, leaving 6 bases between. The chain uses TRBV4-1 and TRBJ1-3; D unclear. This specimen consisted of CD4+ or CD8+ T cells sorted from blood, obtained in a trial of the OX40 agonist ivuxolimab. This TCR was sampled from an adult with an advanced solid tumor such as melanoma, head and neck, liver or kidney cancer. The CDR3 loop reads CASSQDSTNTIYF. DNA of the CDR3: TGCGCCAGCAGCCAAGATTCTACAAACACCATATATTTT.